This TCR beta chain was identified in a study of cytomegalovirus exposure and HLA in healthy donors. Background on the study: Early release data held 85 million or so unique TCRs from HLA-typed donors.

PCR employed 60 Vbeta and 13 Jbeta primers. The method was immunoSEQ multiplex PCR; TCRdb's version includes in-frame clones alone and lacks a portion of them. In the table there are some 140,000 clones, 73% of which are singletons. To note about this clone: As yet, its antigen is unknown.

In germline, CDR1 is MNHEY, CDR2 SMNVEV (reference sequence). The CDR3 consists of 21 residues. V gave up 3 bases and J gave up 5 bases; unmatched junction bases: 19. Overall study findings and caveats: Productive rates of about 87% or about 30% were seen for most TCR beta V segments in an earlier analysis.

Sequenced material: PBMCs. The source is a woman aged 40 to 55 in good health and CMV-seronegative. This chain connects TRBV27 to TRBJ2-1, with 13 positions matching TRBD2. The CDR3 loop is CASSFRGLGLAGTSRDNEQFF. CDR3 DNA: TGTGCCAGCAGTTTCAGGGGGCTGGGACTAGCGGGGACATCACGGGACAATGAGCAGTTCTTC.